A selection of T cell receptor beta chains follows, all from one sample in a study of cytomegalovirus exposure and HLA in healthy donors. Only in-frame clones appear in the TCRdb table, and some are missing; sequencing was by immunoSEQ multiplex PCR. The profile covers fewer than 150,000 clones, with roughly 80% appearing a single time and approximately 0.24% taken by the ten largest. Sequenced sample: PBMCs. These receptors all stem from a man aged 50 or older in good health and CMV-seronegative. Each CDR3 is given with its conserved first and last residue. Each record gives: clone size, D gene, V gene, J gene, CDR3 protein, CDR3 DNA. A D gene is named only where the DNA matches it firmly. Clone size, where shown, is once, few, many, or a class for clones that have expanded.

abundance: NA; d_gene: TRBD1; v_gene: TRBV4-3; j_gene: TRBJ1-1; CDR3aa: CASSHRQIQGADTEAFF; CDR3nt: TGCGCCAGCAGCCATAGACAAATACAGGGGGCGGACACTGAAGCTTTCTTT
abundance: NA; d_gene: TRBD1; v_gene: TRBV30; j_gene: TRBJ1-3; CDR3aa: CAWMGDRDTGNTIYF; CDR3nt: TGTGCCTGGATGGGGGACAGGGACACTGGAAACACCATATATTTT
abundance: NA; d_gene: TRBD2; v_gene: TRBV29-1; j_gene: TRBJ2-7; CDR3aa: CSVLSSGPYEQYF; CDR3nt: TGCAGCGTTCTGTCTAGCGGACCCTACGAGCAGTACTTC
abundance: NA; d_gene: TRBD2; v_gene: TRBV11-2; j_gene: TRBJ2-7; CDR3aa: CASSLESEAGEQYF; CDR3nt: TGTGCCAGCAGCTTAGAGTCTGAAGCGGGAGAGCAGTACTTC
abundance: NA; d_gene: TRBD1; v_gene: TRBV19; j_gene: TRBJ2-7; CDR3aa: CASSIAGTGVSYEQYF; CDR3nt: TGTGCCAGTAGTATAGCGGGGACAGGGGTTTCCTACGAGCAGTACTTC
abundance: once; d_gene: NA; v_gene: TRBV6-6; j_gene: TRBJ2-5; CDR3aa: CASSYSGGKTQYF; CDR3nt: TGTGCCAGCAGTTACAGCGGAGGGAAGACCCAGTACTTC
abundance: few; d_gene: NA; v_gene: TRBV4-3; j_gene: TRBJ1-1; CDR3aa: CASSLGELSTEAFF; CDR3nt: TGCGCCAGCAGCCTTGGGGAGTTGAGCACTGAAGCTTTCTTT
abundance: NA; d_gene: TRBD2; v_gene: TRBV27; j_gene: TRBJ2-7; CDR3aa: CASSLWGGSSYEQYF; CDR3nt: TGTGCCAGCAGTTTATGGGGGGGAAGCTCCTACGAGCAGTACTTC
abundance: NA; d_gene: NA; v_gene: TRBV11-2; j_gene: TRBJ1-1; CDR3aa: CASTLGRGRTEAFF; CDR3nt: TGTGCCAGCACCCTGGGGCGGGGTCGGACTGAAGCTTTCTTT
abundance: once; d_gene: NA; v_gene: TRBV7-9; j_gene: TRBJ2-7; CDR3aa: CASTDWSSYEQYF; CDR3nt: TGTGCCAGCACGGACTGGAGCTCCTACGAGCAGTACTTC
abundance: NA; d_gene: NA; v_gene: TRBV27; j_gene: TRBJ2-2; CDR3aa: CASSLLAGTTGELFF; CDR3nt: TGTGCCAGCAGTTTATTGGCGGGGACCACCGGGGAGCTGTTTTTT
abundance: NA; d_gene: TRBD1; v_gene: TRBV5-8; j_gene: TRBJ1-6; CDR3aa: CASSFDRQGNSPLHF; CDR3nt: TGTGCCAGCAGCTTCGACAGACAGGGGAATTCACCCCTCCACTTT
abundance: once; d_gene: NA; v_gene: TRBV4-3; j_gene: TRBJ1-1; CDR3aa: CASSQEARGDTEAFF; CDR3nt: TGCGCCAGCAGCCAAGAGGCCAGGGGAGACACTGAAGCTTTCTTT
abundance: NA; d_gene: TRBD2; v_gene: TRBV5-1; j_gene: TRBJ2-5; CDR3aa: CASCPGAGVRETQYF; CDR3nt: TGCGCCAGCTGCCCCGGGGCGGGAGTAAGAGAGACCCAGTACTTC
abundance: NA; d_gene: TRBD1; v_gene: TRBV2; j_gene: TRBJ2-7; CDR3aa: CASSEASLMGQGSSQYF; CDR3nt: TGTGCCAGCAGTGAAGCTAGTCTCATGGGACAGGGGTCGTCGCAGTACTTC
abundance: few; d_gene: NA; v_gene: TRBV6-5; j_gene: TRBJ1-4; CDR3aa: CASSYSFRRDEKLFF; CDR3nt: TGTGCCAGCAGTTACTCCTTCCGGCGGGATGAAAAACTGTTTTTT
abundance: NA; d_gene: TRBD2; v_gene: TRBV2; j_gene: TRBJ2-5; CDR3aa: CASSGIAGGQETQYF; CDR3nt: TGTGCCAGCAGTGGGATAGCGGGGGGCCAAGAGACCCAGTACTTC
abundance: NA; d_gene: TRBD1; v_gene: TRBV30; j_gene: TRBJ1-2; CDR3aa: CAWSVVRTGGGYGYTF; CDR3nt: TGTGCCTGGAGTGTGGTCAGGACAGGGGGCGGCTATGGCTACACCTTC
abundance: NA; d_gene: TRBD2; v_gene: TRBV30; j_gene: TRBJ2-3; CDR3aa: CAWKKSGGVFHTQYF; CDR3nt: TGTGCCTGGAAAAAGAGCGGGGGGGTTTTCCATACGCAGTATTTT
abundance: NA; d_gene: TRBD2; v_gene: TRBV7-8; j_gene: TRBJ2-5; CDR3aa: CASSFMLVAGEETQYF; CDR3nt: TGTGCCAGCAGCTTTATGCTGGTGGCGGGGGAAGAGACCCAGTACTTC